This T cell receptor (beta chain) was recorded in a study of T cells after yellow fever vaccination. Study-wide results and limits: Post-booster samples contained most primary-vaccination clones (approximately 95% CD4, about 87% CD8).

TCRdb itself ran the 5' RACE reads through MiXCR, one entry per CDR3 protein. The data hold 450,000 to 600,000 distinct CDR3 sequences, with about 13% observed a single time. From germline, CDR1 is LGHNA and CDR2 YSLEER. The CDR3 has 15 residues. After removal of 0 bases from V and 3 bases from J, the junction contained 1 base not matched to a gene. As regards this clonotype: Its antigen is as yet unknown.

Sample: PBMCs, taken on the day of the yellow fever booster vaccination. This clonotype originated in a man under 40 who received the YFV17D yellow fever vaccine. J is TRBJ2-7 and V is TRBV4-3; 11 bases align to TRBD2. The CDR3 here is CASSQELAGVYEQYF. DNA of the CDR3: TGCGCCAGCAGCCAAGAACTAGCGGGAGTCTACGAGCAGTACTTC.